The rows below give T cell receptor beta chains drawn from one sample of a study of cytomegalovirus exposure and HLA in healthy donors. Profiling relied on immunoSEQ multiplex PCR, and the TCRdb table lists in-frame clones only, not all of them. The sample has 150,000 to 200,000 clones, around four fifths seen once. Sample: PBMCs. The receptors were sampled from a man aged 18-30 years in good health and CMV-seronegative. CDR3s leave out the opening cysteine and the closing phenylalanine or tryptophan. The order of the fields is J gene, clone size, V gene, CDR3 protein. Clone size is given for some rows only: seen once, a few or many times, or a class if the clone is expanded.

>TRBJ2-7|-|TRBV28
ASSTRQGNYEQY
>TRBJ1-5|-|TRBV7-2
ASSLVTGSNQPQH
>TRBJ1-1|few|TRBV7-9
ASSLLGVRGSTEAF
>TRBJ1-5|-|TRBV12-5
ASGLVYRGSNQPQH
>TRBJ2-3|-|TRBV18
ASSSDRASTDTQY
>TRBJ1-4|-|TRBV15
ATSRGDRGQGEKLF
>TRBJ1-1|-|TRBV5-4
ASSPGTGSGNSNTEAF
>TRBJ1-2|-|TRBV28
ASRLYRGGFYGYT
>TRBJ1-1|few|TRBV7-9
ASSLFSHTEAF
>TRBJ2-4|-|TRBV5-4
ASSPPGGAKNIQY
>TRBJ1-6|-|TRBV2
ASSVLTPYNSPLH
>TRBJ1-5|-|TRBV19
ASSIGDRGLGGQPQH
>TRBJ2-7|-|TRBV29-1
SVDRIGQGSPYEQY
>TRBJ2-3|once|TRBV5-1
ASITTGGTDTQY
>TRBJ2-1|-|TRBV29-1
SAGGVEQF
>TRBJ2-7|-|TRBV27
ASSRTGGYEQY
>TRBJ2-7|once|TRBV14
ASSPAGVSFHEQY
>TRBJ1-2|-|TRBV29-1
SVKGQTYGYT
>TRBJ2-2|-|TRBV5-1
ASSARTAHTGELF
>TRBJ2-5|-|TRBV6-5
ASSPGLPGETQY
>TRBJ1-6|few|TRBV7-8
ASSLTGDTSPLH
>-|-|TRBV10-2
ASSESYEQY